This TCR beta chain was obtained from a study of CD8+ T cells in alopecia areata. Study-wide findings and caveats: Compared with normal scalp, lesional scalp had higher clonality and more expanded CD8+ clones. Alphabeta T cells residing in normal skin are also sequenced in scalp samples. Patients showed less clear TCR sequence sharing than mice, possibly partly because of HLA diversity.

RNA, once extracted, was reverse transcribed into cDNA for use as the sequencing template. Clones were read by immunoSEQ multiplex PCR, and TCRdb kept only the in-frame ones, dropping some. Of tens of thousands of clones listed, around 44% are singletons. CDR3 length: 13 residues. Germline lookup yields CDR1 SEHNR and CDR2 FQNEAQ (reference sequence). Germline trimming cut 8 bases from V and 4 bases from J; bases unmatched to any gene: 7. Turning to this clone: Its matching antigen is unknown.

This receptor was obtained from a human donor with alopecia areata. J is TRBJ2-7 and V is TRBV7-9; 8 nucleotides align to TRBD2. Sequencing input: NKG2D-low CD8+ T cells sorted from blood. CDR3 nucleotide sequence: TGTGCCAGCGAGTCCGGGAGGGCATACGAGCAGTACTTC. Its protein product is CASESGRAYEQYF.